This paragraph reports one T cell receptor (beta chain). The sample comes from a study of blood T cell repertoires in COVID-19. Turning to the study itself: The origin of the acute and convalescent COVID-19 samples was the United States, Italy and Spain. T cells, B-cell-depleted T cells, or PBMCs supplied cDNA or gDNA.

Methods used by the authors: Reference gene primer amplification gave nucleated cell count estimates. The repertoire was sequenced with immunoSEQ multiplex PCR; TCRdb's copy has only in-frame clones and lacks some. D and trimming come from the DNA, and the V and J calls and clone size come from that table. The sample has 200,000 to 300,000 clones, around 84% seen once; the top ten hold more than 4.5%. Enrolled during active infection, Seattle patients were then followed longitudinally. The sample comprised peripheral blood. The TCR sequence derives from a woman aged 55 to 70 with COVID-19, enrolled during active disease.

The CDR3 DNA is TGTGCCAGCAGCTTAGACGAGGTTGCAGATACGCAGTATTTT. It yields the protein CASSLDEVADTQYF. V is TRBV11-3 and J is TRBJ2-3; the D is unclear. Germline V gene lookup returns CDR1 SGHNT and CDR2 YENEEA. The CDR3 totals 14 residues. V was pared by 0 bases and J by 4 bases, with 8 bases between.